This entry lists 2 T cell receptor beta chains sequenced from one sample in a study of response to subunit inactivated influenza vaccine. One entry per CDR3 protein results from TCRdb running MiXCR on the RT-PCR reads. The sample records 600,000 to 700,000 distinct CDR3 sequences, approximately 15% being singletons. The sequences come from PBMCs from blood, collected 14 to 15 days before vaccination. The receptors come from a man aged 45 to 65 who received an inactivated influenza vaccine.

This clonotype was seen only a few times. The CDR3 nucleotides read TGTGCCAGCAGCCGTAATGGGCCACCCTACGAGCAGTACTTC. Its translation: CASSRNGPPYEQYF. The chain recombines TRBV7-9 with TRBJ2-7; D gene ambiguous. Trimming stripped 5 bases from V and 2 bases from J, with 13 bases between. In germline, CDR1 is SEHNR, CDR2 FQNEAQ (reference sequence). This CDR3 has 14 amino acids.

This clonotype came up a few times. The chain recombines TRBV12-3 or TRBV12-4 with TRBJ2-3; the D is unclear. The CDR3 is 16 amino acids. Trimming took off 6 bases at V and 1 base at J, with 17 bases between the two ends. CDR3 residues: CASRSGRTAGTDTQYF. The DNA for the CDR3 is TGTGCCAGCAGGTCGGGCCGGACCGCAGGCACAGATACGCAGTATTTT.